The 13 T cell receptor beta chains below all came from one sample that was sequenced in a study of technical replicates of blood from a few donors. The data were produced by immunoSEQ multiplex PCR, yet TCRdb's version contains in-frame clones alone and is incomplete. The top ten clones hold 0.25% of a sample with about 76,000 clones, 91% of them seen once. The material sequenced was T cells isolated from PBMCs. These receptors were collected from a human donor in good health.

J is TRBJ1-2 and V is TRBV19; 7 bases are a match to TRBD1. Per the germline V gene, CDR1 is LNHDA and CDR2 is SQIVND (reference sequence). This CDR3 region has 15 residues. The junction had 5 bases not matched to a gene; V was cut back by 1 base and J by 3 bases. CDR3 coding DNA: TGTGCCAGTAGTATAGTCCGACAGGGACACTATGGCTACACCTTC. It is translated as CASSIVRQGHYGYTF.

This rearrangement joins TRBV9 to TRBJ2-1; 11 bases line up with TRBD1. Germline V gene lookup returns CDR1 SGDLS and CDR2 YYNGEE. J was trimmed by 4 bases and V by 0 bases; bases with no gene match: 9. This CDR3 has 18 residues. The CDR3 sequence is CASSVVESGQGGYNEQFF. DNA of the CDR3: TGTGCCAGCAGCGTAGTCGAGTCGGGACAGGGGGGTTACAATGAGCAGTTCTTC.

Here the CDR3 reads CASSGGGTVYSGANVLTF. CDR3 in DNA: TGTGCCAGCAGCGGGGGGGGGACCGTCTACTCTGGGGCCAACGTCCTGACTTTC. V and J are TRBV7-2 and TRBJ2-6; 7 bases match TRBD2. The CDR3 sequence is 18 residues long. V was pared by 5 bases and J by 0 bases, with 10 bases of the junction left unmatched. Germline lookup yields CDR1 SGHTA and CDR2 FQGNSA.

The V and J genes are TRBV29-1 and TRBJ2-1; D gene uncertain. V lost 3 bases to trimming and J lost 0 bases, with 12 bases between them. CDR1 and CDR2 from the germline V gene are SQVTM and ANQGSEA. The CDR3 sequence is 15 residues long. Written as DNA, the CDR3 is TGCAGCGTTGACGCCAGGTTGTCCTCCTACAATGAGCAGTTCTTC. It specifies CSVDARLSSYNEQFF.

The V gene is TRBV6-4, the J gene TRBJ1-5, with 7 bases aligning to TRBD1. The length of the CDR3 is 15 residues. V shed 5 bases and J 6 bases; nucleotides not matched to a gene: 10. Looked up from germline, CDR1 is MRHNA and CDR2 is SNTAGT. DNA for the CDR3: TGTGCCAGCAGTCGCACAGGGGATTCAGGTCAGCCCCAGCATTTT. Translating it yields CASSRTGDSGQPQHF.

The chain carries TRBV7-9 and TRBJ2-1, with TRBD2 identical over 8 bases. The trim removed 8 bases at V and 2 bases at J, leaving 2 bases unmatched. CDR3 length: 13 residues. CDR1 and CDR2 from the germline V gene are SEHNR and FQNEAQ (reference sequence). The CDR3 sequence: CASRGGAYNEQFF. In nucleotides, the CDR3 is TGTGCCAGCCGGGGGGGGGCCTACAATGAGCAGTTCTTC.

The chain combines TRBV11-3 with TRBJ1-1; no reliable D call. Deletions cut 5 bases from V and 0 bases from J, with 13 bases between. This CDR3 spans 15 amino acids. Looked up from germline, CDR1 is SGHNT and CDR2 is YENEEA. CDR3 region: CASSPPGSLNTEAFF. The CDR3 bases are TGTGCCAGCAGCCCGCCCGGGAGTCTGAACACTGAAGCTTTCTTT.

The rearrangement joins TRBV5-1 to TRBJ2-5; D is perhaps TRBD1 (6 bases). There are 15 residues in the CDR3. Trimming removed 4 bases from V and 5 bases from J, with 18 bases in between. Germline loops: CDR1 SGHRS, CDR2 YFSETQ. For the CDR3, the DNA is TGCGCCAGCAGCAAAAGCACAGGGTTGGAGGAGACCCAGTACTTC. This sequence encodes CASSKSTGLEETQYF.

This clone came up a few times. V usage is TRBV11-2 and J usage is TRBJ2-7; 7 bases are shared with TRBD1. The CDR3 extends over 16 amino acids. The V and J ends lost 1 base and 3 bases, in that order; junction bases with no gene match: 9. CDR1 is SGHAT and CDR2 is FQNNGV in the germline V gene. The CDR3 here is CASSLGVLGTDYEQYF. CDR3 in DNA: TGTGCCAGCAGCTTAGGGGTTTTGGGGACAGACTACGAGCAGTACTTC.

The chain employs TRBV25-1 and TRBJ2-2; 11 bases are a match to TRBD1. Germline assignment: CDR1 MGHDK and CDR2 SYGVNS. The CDR3 extends over 16 amino acids. With V trimmed by 4 bases and J by 6 bases, 7 bases remained unmatched. The CDR3 sequence: CASSGYPGQGAGELFF. The CDR3 DNA reads TGTGCCAGCAGTGGATACCCGGGACAGGGGGCCGGGGAGCTGTTTTTT.

The chain has TRBV7-2 and TRBJ2-7; TRBD2 aligns across 7 bases. CDR3 length equals 15 residues. The junction had 12 bases not matched to a gene; V was cut back by 6 bases and J by 4 bases. In germline, CDR1 is SGHTA, CDR2 FQGNSA. The CDR3 coding sequence is TGTGCCAGCAGTCAGTTCGGGACTACCTCTTACGAGCAGTACTTC. Residues: CASSQFGTTSYEQYF.

This clone is a singleton in its sample. The chain carries TRBV4-1 and TRBJ1-4; no reliable D call. This CDR3 comprises 17 residues. Deletions cut 2 bases from V and 4 bases from J, with 17 bases between. Germline V gene lookup returns CDR1 MGHRA and CDR2 YSYEKL. The CDR3 loop is CASSQWYANFGNEKLFF. The CDR3 DNA follows: TGCGCCAGCAGCCAATGGTATGCGAATTTTGGTAATGAAAAACTGTTTTTT.

The CDR3 region is CASSPPGGQQPQHF. The CDR3 DNA is TGCGCCAGCAGCCCCCCAGGGGGGCAGCAGCCCCAGCATTTT. The rearrangement joins TRBV23-1 to TRBJ1-5; 7 nucleotides agree with TRBD1. Being an ORF, TRBV23-1 has a function that is uncertain. The CDR3 is 14 amino acids. With 6 bases clipped from V and 7 bases from J, the junction kept 9 bases outside the gene matches.